The rows below give T cell receptor beta chains drawn from one sample of a study of CD8 T cells in ankylosing spondylitis. TCRdb analysed the 5' RACE reads with MiXCR anew, one entry per CDR3 protein. In the table there are a few hundred thousand distinct CDR3 sequences, under 25% of which are singletons. Sample: blood, either unsorted or a sorted T cell fraction (not recorded which). Receptor source: a male donor with ankylosing spondylitis. The CDR3 runs from the conserved cysteine through the conserved F or W. D genes are given only for firm matches. Clone sizes are given selectively: once, few, many, or a class where the clone is expanded.

TRBJ1-2 . many TRBV5-1 TGTGCCAGCAGCTTAGACAGCTATGGCTACACCTTC CASSLDSYGYTF
TRBJ1-6 . few TRBV7-9 TGTGCCAGCAGCGGGAGTTTTGATAATTCACCCCTCCACTTT CASSGSFDNSPLHF
TRBJ2-7 TRBD1 few TRBV3-1 TGTGCCAGCAGCTCATACTCGACAGGGACGGTGGGAGCTAACGAGCAGTACTTC CASSSYSTGTVGANEQYF
TRBJ2-2 . . TRBV2 TGTGCCGGTCGTAGGGACGGTAACACCGGGGAGCTGTTTTTT CAGRRDGNTGELFF
TRBJ1-1 . . TRBV12-3/TRBV12-4 TGTGCCAGCAGTTTACTTCGGACCACTGAAGCTTTCTTT CASSLLRTTEAFF
TRBJ2-3 . many TRBV18 TGTGCCAGCAGCCCACCTGGGGATACGCAGTATTTT CASSPPGDTQYF
TRBJ2-5 TRBD2 many TRBV7-3 TGTGCCAGCAGCCCTATAGCGGGGCAAGAGACCCAGTACTTC CASSPIAGQETQYF
TRBJ2-1 TRBD2 . TRBV2 TGTGCCAGCAGTTCGGAGCGGGGGGCCTACAATGAGCAGTTCTTC CASSSERGAYNEQFF
TRBJ2-5 . . TRBV5-1 TGCGCCAGCAGCTTCCAGGACAGCCAAGAGACCCAGTACTTC CASSFQDSQETQYF
TRBJ2-3 . . TRBV20-1 TGCAGTGCTAGACCCCCACCGGCGAGTCCAGATACGCAGTATTTT CSARPPPASPDTQYF